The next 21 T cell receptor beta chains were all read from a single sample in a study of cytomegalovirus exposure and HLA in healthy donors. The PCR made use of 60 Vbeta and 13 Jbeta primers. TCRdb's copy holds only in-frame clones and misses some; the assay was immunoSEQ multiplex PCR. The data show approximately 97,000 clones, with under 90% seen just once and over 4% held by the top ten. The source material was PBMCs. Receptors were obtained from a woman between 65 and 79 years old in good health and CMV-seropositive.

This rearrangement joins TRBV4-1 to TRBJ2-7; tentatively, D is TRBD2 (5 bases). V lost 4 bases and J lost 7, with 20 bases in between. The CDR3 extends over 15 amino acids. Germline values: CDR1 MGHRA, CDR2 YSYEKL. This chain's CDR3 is CASSPRLGLSGEQYF. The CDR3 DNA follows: TGCGCCAGCAGCCCCCGTTTAGGTCTTTCGGGAGAGCAGTACTTC.

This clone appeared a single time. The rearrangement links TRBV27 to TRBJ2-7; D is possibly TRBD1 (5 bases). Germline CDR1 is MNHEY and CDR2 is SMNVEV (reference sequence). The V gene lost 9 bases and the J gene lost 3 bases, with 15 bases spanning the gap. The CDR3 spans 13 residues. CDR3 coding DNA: TGTGCCAGTATGAGGCAGGGTAACTACGAGCAGTACTTC. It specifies CASMRQGNYEQYF.

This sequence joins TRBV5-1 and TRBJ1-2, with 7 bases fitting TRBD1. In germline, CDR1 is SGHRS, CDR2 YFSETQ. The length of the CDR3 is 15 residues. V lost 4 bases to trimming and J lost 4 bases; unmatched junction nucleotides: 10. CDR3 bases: TGCGCCAGCAGCGCCCGACAGGGAACCATCTATGGCTACACCTTC. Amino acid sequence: CASSARQGTIYGYTF.

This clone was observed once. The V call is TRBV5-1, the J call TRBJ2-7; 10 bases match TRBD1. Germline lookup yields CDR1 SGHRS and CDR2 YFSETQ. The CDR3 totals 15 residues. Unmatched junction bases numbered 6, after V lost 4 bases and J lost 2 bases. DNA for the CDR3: TGCGCCAGCAGCCTACAGACAGGGGGCACCTACGAGCAGTACTTC. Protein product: CASSLQTGGTYEQYF.

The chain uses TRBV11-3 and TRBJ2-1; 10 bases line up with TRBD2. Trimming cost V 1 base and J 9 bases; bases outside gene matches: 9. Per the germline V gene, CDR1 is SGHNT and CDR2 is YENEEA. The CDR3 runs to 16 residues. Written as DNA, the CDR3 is TGTGCCAGCAGCTTAGTTGCGGCTAGCGGGAGAGGTGAGCAGTTCTTC. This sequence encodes CASSLVAASGRGEQFF. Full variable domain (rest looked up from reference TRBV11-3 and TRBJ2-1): EAGVVQSPRYKIIEKKQPVAFWCNPISGHNTLYWYLQNLGQGPELLIRYENEEAVDDSQLPKDRFSAERLKGVDSTLKIQPAELGDSAVYLCASSLVAASGRGEQFFGPGTRLTVL.

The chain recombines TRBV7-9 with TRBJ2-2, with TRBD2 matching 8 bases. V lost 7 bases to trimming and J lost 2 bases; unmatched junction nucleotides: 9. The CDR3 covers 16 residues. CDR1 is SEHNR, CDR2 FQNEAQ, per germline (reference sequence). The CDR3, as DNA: TGTGCCAGCATGGGTCAGCGGGAGATAAACACCGGGGAGCTGTTTTTT. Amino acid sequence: CASMGQREINTGELFF.

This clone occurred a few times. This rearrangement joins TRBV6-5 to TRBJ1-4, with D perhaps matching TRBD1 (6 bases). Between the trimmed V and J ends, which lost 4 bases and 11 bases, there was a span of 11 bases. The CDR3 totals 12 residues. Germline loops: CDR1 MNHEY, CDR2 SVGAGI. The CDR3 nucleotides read TGTGCCAGCAGTTTACAGGGTGGGAAACTGTTTTTT. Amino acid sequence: CASSLQGGKLFF.

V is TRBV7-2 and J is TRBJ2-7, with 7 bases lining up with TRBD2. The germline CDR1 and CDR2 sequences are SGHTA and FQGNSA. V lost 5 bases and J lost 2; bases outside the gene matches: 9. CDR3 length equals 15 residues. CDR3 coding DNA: TGTGCCAGCAGCCAAACCCACGGGACTACCTACGAGCAGTACTTC. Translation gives CASSQTHGTTYEQYF.

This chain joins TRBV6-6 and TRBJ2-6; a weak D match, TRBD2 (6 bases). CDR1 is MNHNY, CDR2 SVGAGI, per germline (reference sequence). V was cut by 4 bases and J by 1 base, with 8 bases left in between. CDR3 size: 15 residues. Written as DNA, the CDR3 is TGTGCCAGCAGTTTGGCGGGATCTGGGGCCAACGTCCTGACTTTC. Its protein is CASSLAGSGANVLTF.

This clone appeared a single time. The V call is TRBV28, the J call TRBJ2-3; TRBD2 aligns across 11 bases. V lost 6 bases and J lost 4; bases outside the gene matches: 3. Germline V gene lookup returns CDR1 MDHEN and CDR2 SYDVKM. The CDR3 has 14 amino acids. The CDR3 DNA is TGTGCCAGCAGGACTAGCGGGAATGCAGATACGCAGTATTTT. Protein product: CASRTSGNADTQYF.

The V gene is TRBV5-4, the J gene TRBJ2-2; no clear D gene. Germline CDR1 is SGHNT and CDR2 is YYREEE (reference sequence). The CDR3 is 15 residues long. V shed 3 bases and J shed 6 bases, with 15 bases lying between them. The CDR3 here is CASSSTVIPPGELFF. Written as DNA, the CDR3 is TGTGCCAGCAGCTCAACAGTGATACCCCCCGGGGAGCTGTTTTTT.

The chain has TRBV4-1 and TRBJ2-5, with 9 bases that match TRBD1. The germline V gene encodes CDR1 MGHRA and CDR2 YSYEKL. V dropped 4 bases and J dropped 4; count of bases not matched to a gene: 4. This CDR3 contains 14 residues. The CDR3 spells CASSRDRVSETQYF. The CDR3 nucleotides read TGCGCCAGCAGCCGGGACAGGGTCTCAGAGACCCAGTACTTC.

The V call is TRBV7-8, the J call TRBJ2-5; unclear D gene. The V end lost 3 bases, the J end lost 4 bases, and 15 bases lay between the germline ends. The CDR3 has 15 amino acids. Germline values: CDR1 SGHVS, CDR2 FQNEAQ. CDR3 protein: CASSFTQERIETQYF. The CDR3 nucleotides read TGTGCCAGCAGCTTTACCCAAGAGAGGATAGAGACCCAGTACTTC.

The CDR3 nucleotides are TGTGCCAGCAGTTATCCAAGCGGGAGGAATGGGCACGAGCAGTACTTC. Its translation: CASSYPSGRNGHEQYF. The rearrangement joins TRBV6-5 to TRBJ2-7, with 9 bases identical to TRBD2. CDR1 and CDR2 from the germline V gene are MNHEY and SVGAGI. The CDR3 extends over 16 amino acids. V lost 3 bases, J lost 5 bases, and 11 bases stayed unmatched.

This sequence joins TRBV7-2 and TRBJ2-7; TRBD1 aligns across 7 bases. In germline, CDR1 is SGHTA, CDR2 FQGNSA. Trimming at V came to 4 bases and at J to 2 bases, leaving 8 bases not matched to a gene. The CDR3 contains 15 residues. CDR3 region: CASSSKTGDAYEQYF. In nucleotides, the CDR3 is TGTGCCAGCAGCTCTAAAACAGGGGACGCCTACGAGCAGTACTTC.

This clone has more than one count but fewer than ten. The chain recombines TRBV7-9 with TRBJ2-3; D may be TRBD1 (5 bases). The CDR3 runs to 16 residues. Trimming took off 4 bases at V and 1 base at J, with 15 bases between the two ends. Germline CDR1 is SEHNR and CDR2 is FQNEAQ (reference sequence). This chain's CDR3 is CASSSPPGIRTDTQYF. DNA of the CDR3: TGTGCCAGCAGCTCACCCCCAGGGATTCGCACAGATACGCAGTATTTT.

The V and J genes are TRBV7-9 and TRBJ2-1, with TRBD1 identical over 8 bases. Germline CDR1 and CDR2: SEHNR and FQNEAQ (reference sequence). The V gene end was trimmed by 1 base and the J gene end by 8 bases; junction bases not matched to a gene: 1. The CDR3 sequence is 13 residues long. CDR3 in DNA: TGTGCCAGCAGCTTAGGGACAGGGTATGAGCAGTTCTTC. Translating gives CASSLGTGYEQFF.

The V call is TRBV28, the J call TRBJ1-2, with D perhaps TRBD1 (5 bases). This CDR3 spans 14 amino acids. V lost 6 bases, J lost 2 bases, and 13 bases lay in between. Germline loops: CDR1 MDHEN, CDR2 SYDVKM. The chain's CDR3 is CASSLQVLNYGYTF. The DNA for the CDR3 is TGTGCCAGCAGCTTACAGGTTTTAAACTATGGCTACACCTTC.

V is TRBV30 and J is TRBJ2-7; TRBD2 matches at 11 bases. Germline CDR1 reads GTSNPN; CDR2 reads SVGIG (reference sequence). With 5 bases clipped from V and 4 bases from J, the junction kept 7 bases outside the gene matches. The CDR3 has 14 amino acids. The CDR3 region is CAWGLAGGPYEQYF. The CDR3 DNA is TGTGCCTGGGGGTTAGCGGGAGGGCCGTACGAGCAGTACTTC.

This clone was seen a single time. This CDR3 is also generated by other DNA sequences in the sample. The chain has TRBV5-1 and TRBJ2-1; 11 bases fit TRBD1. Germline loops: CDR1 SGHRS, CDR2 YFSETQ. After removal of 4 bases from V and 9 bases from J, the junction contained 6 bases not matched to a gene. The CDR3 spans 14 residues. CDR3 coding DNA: TGCGCCAGCAGCCTCGGGACAGGGGGAGGTGAGCAGTTCTTC. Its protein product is CASSLGTGGGEQFF.

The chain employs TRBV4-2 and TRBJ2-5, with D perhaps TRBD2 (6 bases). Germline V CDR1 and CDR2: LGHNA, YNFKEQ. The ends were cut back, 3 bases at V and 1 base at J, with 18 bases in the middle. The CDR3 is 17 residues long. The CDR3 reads CASSQDGQGGTQETQYF. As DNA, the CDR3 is TGTGCCAGCAGCCAGGACGGGCAAGGAGGGACCCAAGAGACCCAGTACTTC.